This T cell receptor (beta chain) was observed in a study of molecular identifiers for immune sequencing clone quantification. In TCRdb, the PCR reads were re-called with MiXCR into one record per CDR3 protein. The data contain 85,000 to 95,000 distinct CDR3 sequences, around 19% of them singletons. Preparation of naive CD8 libraries involved about 19,000 to 1,100,000 sorted cells and 10%, 30% or 50% RNA. The table lists this clonotype with many counts. CDR1 is DFQATT and CDR2 is SNEGSKA in the germline V gene (reference sequence). The CDR3 contains 12 residues. V was pared by 1 base and J by 2 bases, with 6 bases between.

This TCR was sampled from a human donor in good health. Some libraries in this study had Jurkat cell RNA spiked in. The sample taken for sequencing was naive CD8+ T cells from blood, with Jurkat cell RNA spiked in. The subset here: FACS-sorted CD8+CD4-CCR7+CD45RA+ naive T cells. The chain joins TRBV20-1 to TRBJ2-7, with D maybe TRBD2 (6 bases). CDR3 in DNA: TGCAGTGCTAGAGCGGGGGCCTACGAGCAGTACTTC. Translating gives CSARAGAYEQYF.